Below, one T cell receptor beta chain is given with its context. The data stem from a study of response to subunit inactivated influenza vaccine. TCRdb recomputed calls from the RT-PCR reads with MiXCR, one row per CDR3 protein. This sample has under 500,000 distinct CDR3 sequences, with approximately 10% found just once. Germline CDR1 reads ENHRY; CDR2 reads SYGVKD. The CDR3 is 15 amino acids. V lost 7 bases and J lost 7; bases outside the gene matches: 8. This receptor was identified in a man over 45 who received an inactivated influenza vaccine. Here the sequenced sample was PBMCs from blood, taken roughly 46 days after vaccination. The chain joins TRBV10-3 to TRBJ2-1; TRBD2 aligns across 12 bases. CDR3 in DNA: TGTGCCATCACATCACTAGCGGGGGGCAGGAATGAGCAGTTCTTC. Amino acids: CAITSLAGGRNEQFF.